This T cell receptor (beta chain) was recovered during a study of cytomegalovirus exposure and HLA in healthy donors. Whole-study results and caveats: Most observed TCR sequences were rare, whereas some public TCRs were detected in many donors.

PCR primers comprised 60 Vbeta and 13 Jbeta primers. The data were produced by immunoSEQ multiplex PCR, yet TCRdb's version contains in-frame clones alone and is incomplete. The sample holds more than 85,000 clones, more than 65% seen once. Sampled while nominally healthy, donors likely had unrecorded immune exposures. Remarks on this clone: What it recognizes is unknown.

What was sequenced was PBMCs. The source of this sequence is a middle-aged man in good health and CMV-seropositive.

CDR3 DNA: TGTGCCAGTAGCGGGGGACTAGCGGGGGTTGAGACCCAGTACTTC. Amino acids: CASSGGLAGVETQYF. The chain carries TRBV19 and TRBJ2-5; 14 bases agree with TRBD2. The J segment lost 5 bases and the V segment lost 6 bases, leaving 5 bases of the junction unmatched. CDR1 and CDR2 (germline): LNHDA, SQIVND (reference sequence). This CDR3 comprises 15 residues.